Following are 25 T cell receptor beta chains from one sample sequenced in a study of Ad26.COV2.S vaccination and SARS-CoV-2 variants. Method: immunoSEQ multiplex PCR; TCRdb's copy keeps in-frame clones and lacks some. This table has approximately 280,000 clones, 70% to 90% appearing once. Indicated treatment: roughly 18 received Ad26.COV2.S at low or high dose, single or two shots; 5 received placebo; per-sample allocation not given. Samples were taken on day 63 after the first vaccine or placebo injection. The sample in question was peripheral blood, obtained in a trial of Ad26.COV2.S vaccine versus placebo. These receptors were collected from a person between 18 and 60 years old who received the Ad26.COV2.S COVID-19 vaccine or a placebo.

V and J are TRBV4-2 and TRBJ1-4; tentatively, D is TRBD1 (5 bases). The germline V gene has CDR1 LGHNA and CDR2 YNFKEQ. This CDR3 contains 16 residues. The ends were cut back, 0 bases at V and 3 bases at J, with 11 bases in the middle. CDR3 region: CASSQDVRGPNEKLFF. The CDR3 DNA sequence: TGTGCCAGCAGCCAAGACGTGAGGGGTCCTAATGAAAAACTGTTTTTT.

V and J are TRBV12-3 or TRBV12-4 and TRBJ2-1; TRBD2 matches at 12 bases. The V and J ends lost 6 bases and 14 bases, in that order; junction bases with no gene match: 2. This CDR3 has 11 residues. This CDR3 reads CASRLAGGKFF. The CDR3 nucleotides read TGTGCCAGCAGACTAGCGGGGGGCAAGTTCTTC.

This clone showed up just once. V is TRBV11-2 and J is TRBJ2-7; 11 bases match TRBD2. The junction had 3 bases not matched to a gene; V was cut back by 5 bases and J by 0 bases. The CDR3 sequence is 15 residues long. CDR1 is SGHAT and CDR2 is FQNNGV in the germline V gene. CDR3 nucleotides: TGTGCCAGCAGCCCTACTAGCGGGAGCTCCTACGAGCAGTACTTC. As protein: CASSPTSGSSYEQYF.

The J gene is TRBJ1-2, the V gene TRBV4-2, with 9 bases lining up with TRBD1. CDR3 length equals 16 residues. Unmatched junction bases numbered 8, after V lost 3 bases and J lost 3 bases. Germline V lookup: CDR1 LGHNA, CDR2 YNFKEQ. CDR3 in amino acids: CASSQAGDRAHYGYTF. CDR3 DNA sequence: TGTGCCAGCAGCCAGGCGGGGGACAGGGCGCACTATGGCTACACCTTC.

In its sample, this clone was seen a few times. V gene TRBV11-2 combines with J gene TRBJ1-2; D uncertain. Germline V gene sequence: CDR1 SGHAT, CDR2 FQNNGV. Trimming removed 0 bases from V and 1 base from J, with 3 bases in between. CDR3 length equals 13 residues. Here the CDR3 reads CASSLDYNYGYTF. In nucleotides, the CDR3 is TGTGCCAGCAGCTTAGACTATAACTATGGCTACACCTTC.

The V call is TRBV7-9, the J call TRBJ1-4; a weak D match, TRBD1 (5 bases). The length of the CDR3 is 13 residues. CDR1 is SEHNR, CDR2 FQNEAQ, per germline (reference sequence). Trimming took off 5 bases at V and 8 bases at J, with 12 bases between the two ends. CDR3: CASSPTAGEKLFF. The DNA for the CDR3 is TGTGCCAGCAGCCCTACGGCAGGGGAAAAACTGTTTTTT.

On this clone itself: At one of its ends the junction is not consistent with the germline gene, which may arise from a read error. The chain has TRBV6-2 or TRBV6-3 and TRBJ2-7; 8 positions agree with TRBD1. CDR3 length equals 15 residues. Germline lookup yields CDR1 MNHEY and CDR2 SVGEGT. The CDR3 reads CASRYYTGGSYEQYF. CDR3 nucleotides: TGTGCCAGCAGATACTATACAGGGGGCTCCTACGAGCAGTACTTC.

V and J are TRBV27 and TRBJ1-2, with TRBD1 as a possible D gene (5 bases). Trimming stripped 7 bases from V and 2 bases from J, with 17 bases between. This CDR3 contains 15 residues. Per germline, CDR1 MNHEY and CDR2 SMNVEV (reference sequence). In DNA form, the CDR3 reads TGTGCCAGCAAGCCTTGGGACCGGAAAAACTATGGCTACACCTTC. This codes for CASKPWDRKNYGYTF.

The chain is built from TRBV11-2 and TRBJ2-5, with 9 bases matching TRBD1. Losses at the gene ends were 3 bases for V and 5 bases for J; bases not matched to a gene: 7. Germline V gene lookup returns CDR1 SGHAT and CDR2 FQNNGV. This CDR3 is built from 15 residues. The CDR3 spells CASSLYRGRRETQYF. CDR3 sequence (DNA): TGTGCCAGCAGCTTGTACAGGGGGCGCAGGGAGACCCAGTACTTC.

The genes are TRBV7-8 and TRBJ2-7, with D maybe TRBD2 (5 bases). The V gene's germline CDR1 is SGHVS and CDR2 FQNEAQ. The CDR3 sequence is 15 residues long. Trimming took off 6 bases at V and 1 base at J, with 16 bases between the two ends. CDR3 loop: CASSINVGDSYEQYF. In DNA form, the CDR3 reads TGTGCCAGCAGTATTAATGTCGGGGATTCCTACGAGCAGTACTTC. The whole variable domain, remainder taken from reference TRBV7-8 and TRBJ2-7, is GAGVSQSPRYKVAKRGQDVALRCDPISGHVSLFWYQQALGQGPEFLTYFQNEAQLDKSGLPSDRFFAERPEGSVSTLKIQRTQQEDSAVYLCASSINVGDSYEQYFGPGTRLTVT.

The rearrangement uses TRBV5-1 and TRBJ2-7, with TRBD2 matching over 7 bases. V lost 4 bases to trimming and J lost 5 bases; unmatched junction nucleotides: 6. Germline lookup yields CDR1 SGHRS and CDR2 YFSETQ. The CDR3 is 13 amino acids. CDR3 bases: TGCGCCAGCAGCCCGACTAGCACCCACGAGCAGTACTTC. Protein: CASSPTSTHEQYF.

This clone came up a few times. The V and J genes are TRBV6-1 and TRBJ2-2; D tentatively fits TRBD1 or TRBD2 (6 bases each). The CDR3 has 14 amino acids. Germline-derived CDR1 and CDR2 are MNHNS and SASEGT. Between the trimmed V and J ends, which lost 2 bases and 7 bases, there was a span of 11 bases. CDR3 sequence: CASSERGPGGELFF. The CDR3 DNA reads TGTGCCAGCAGTGAACGGGGGCCTGGCGGGGAGCTGTTTTTT.

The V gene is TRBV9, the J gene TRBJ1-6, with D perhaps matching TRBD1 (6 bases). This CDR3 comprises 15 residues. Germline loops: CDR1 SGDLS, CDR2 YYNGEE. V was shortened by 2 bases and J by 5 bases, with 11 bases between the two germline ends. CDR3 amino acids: CASSVTGINNSPLHF. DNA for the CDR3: TGTGCCAGCAGCGTCACAGGGATAAATAATTCACCCCTCCACTTT.

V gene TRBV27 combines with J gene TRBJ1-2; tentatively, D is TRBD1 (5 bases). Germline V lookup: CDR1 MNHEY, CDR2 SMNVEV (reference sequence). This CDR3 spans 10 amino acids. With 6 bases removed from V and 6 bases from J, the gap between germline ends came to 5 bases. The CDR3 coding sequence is TGTGCCAGCAGAGGGGATGGCTACACCTTC. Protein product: CASRGDGYTF.

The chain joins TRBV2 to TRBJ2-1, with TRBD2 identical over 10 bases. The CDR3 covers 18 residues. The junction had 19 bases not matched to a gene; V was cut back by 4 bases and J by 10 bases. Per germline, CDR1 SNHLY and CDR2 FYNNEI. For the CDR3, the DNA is TGTGCCAGCAGTGTTTTGGTCGGGACTAGCGCCCGCACGGGGGAGCAGTTCTTC. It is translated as CASSVLVGTSARTGEQFF.

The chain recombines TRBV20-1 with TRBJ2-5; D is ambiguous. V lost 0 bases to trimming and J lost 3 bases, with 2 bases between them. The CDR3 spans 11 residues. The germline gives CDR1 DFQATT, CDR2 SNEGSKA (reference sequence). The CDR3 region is CSARDEETQYF. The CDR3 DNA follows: TGCAGTGCTAGAGATGAAGAGACCCAGTACTTC.

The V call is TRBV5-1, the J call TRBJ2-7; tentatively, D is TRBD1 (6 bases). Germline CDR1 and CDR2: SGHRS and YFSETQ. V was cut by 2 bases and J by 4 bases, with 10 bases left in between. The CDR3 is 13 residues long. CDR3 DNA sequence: TGCGCCAGCAGCTTAGGACAGTATTACGAGCAGTACTTC. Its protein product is CASSLGQYYEQYF.

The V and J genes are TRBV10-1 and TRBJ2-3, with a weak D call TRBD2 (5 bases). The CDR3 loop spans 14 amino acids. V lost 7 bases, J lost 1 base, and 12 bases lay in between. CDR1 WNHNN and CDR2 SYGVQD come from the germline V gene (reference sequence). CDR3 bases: TGCGCCAGCAAGAGGGATGGCGGCACAGATACGCAGTATTTT. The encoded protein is CASKRDGGTDTQYF.

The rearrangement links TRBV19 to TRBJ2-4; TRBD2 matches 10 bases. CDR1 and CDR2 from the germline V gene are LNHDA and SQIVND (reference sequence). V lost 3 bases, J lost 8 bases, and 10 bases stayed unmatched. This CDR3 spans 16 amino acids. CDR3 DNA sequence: TGTGCCAGTAGTATTTTAAGCGGGAGGGCCCGAGACATTCAGTACTTC. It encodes CASSILSGRARDIQYF.

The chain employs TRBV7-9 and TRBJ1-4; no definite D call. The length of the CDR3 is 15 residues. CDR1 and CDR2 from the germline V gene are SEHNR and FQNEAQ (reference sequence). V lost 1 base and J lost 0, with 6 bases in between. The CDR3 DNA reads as TGTGCCAGCAGCTTAGTGGGAGCAACTAATGAAAAACTGTTTTTT. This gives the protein CASSLVGATNEKLFF.

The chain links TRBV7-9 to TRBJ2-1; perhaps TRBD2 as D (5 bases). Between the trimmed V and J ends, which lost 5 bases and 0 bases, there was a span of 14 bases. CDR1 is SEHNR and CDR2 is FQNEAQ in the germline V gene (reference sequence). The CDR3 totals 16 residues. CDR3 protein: CASSPLGRDSYNEQFF. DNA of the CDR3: TGTGCCAGCAGCCCTTTGGGCCGGGACTCCTACAATGAGCAGTTCTTC.

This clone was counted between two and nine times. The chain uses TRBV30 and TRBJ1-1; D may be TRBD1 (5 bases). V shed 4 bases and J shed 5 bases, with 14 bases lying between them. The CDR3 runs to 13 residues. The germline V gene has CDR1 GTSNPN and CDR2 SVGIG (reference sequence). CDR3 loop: CAWKSGGLTEAFF. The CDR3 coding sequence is TGTGCCTGGAAGTCGGGGGGTTTGACTGAAGCTTTCTTT.

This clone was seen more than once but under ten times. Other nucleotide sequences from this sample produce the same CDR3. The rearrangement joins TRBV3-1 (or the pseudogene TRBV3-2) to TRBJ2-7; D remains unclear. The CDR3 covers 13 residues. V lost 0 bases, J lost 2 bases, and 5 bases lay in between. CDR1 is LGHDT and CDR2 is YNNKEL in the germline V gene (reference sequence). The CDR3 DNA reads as TGTGCCAGCAGCCAAGAAGGGACCTACGAGCAGTACTTC. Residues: CASSQEGTYEQYF.

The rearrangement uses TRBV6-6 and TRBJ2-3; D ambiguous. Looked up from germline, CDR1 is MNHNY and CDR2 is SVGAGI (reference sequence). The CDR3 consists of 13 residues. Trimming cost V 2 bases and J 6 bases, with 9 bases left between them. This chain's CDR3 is CASSYNRLDTQYF. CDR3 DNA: TGTGCCAGCAGTTACAACCGATTGGATACGCAGTATTTT.

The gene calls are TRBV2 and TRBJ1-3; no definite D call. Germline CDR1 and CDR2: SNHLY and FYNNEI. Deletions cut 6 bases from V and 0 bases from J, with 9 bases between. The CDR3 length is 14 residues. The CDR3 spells CASRQSFSGNTIYF. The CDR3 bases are TGTGCCAGCAGACAGAGTTTCTCTGGAAACACCATATATTTT.